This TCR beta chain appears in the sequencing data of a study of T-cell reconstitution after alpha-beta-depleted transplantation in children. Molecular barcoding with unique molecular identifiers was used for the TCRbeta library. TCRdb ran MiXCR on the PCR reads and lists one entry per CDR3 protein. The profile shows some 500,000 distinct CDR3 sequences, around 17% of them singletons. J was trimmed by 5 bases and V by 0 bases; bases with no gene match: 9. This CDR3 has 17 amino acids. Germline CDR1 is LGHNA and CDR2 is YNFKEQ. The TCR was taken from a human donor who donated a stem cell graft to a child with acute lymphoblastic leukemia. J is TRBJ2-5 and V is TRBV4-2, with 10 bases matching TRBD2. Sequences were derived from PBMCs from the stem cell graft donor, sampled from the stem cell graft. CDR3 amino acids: CASSQDPLAGVVETQYF. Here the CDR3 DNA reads TGTGCCAGCAGCCAAGATCCCCTAGCGGGAGTTGTGGAGACCCAGTACTTC.